This note documents a single TCR beta chain sequence. Its antigen is unidentified. Regarding time point: newly diagnosed GD, antithyroid drugs for less than 3 months. The authors made the TCR library using RNA they extracted from PBMCs. These data originate in a study of regulatory T cells in long-lasting Graves disease. Overall study results and limits: Persistent cases favored TRBV28, TRBJ1-2 and TRBJ2-5.

The authors built TCR beta libraries using iRepertoire HTBI primers and Arm-PCR of CDR3 regions. In the original processing: Segment identification across samples yielded 55 to 65 TRBV and 12 to 15 TRBJ segments. MiXCR, applied by TCRdb to the multiplex PCR reads, yields one record per CDR3 protein. The V and J calls and clone size are TCRdb's, not the authors'. The sample has 450,000 to 600,000 distinct CDR3 sequences; approximately 12% are singletons. Germline V gene sequence: CDR1 MGHRA, CDR2 YSYEKL. The CDR3 consists of 15 residues. The ends were cut back, 0 bases at V and 8 bases at J, with 13 bases in the middle. The data were also submitted as part of a second study, on T cells in Graves' hyperthyroidism and ophthalmopathy. That source reports: The HTBI primer set served for first-round RT-PCR of the TCR CDR3.

The receptor was derived from a young man with Graves disease. The chain combines TRBV4-1 with TRBJ1-4; D gene ambiguous. Sequences were derived from peripheral blood mononuclear cells (PBMCs), sampled at new diagnosis, from a patient treated with antithyroid drugs. Written as DNA, the CDR3 is TGCGCCAGCAGCCAAGAAGCAATAACTGCAGAAAAACTGTTTTTT. The encoded protein is CASSQEAITAEKLFF.